Included here is one T cell receptor (beta chain) sequence, with context. Data came from immunoSEQ multiplex PCR; TCRdb stores just in-frame clones and leaves some out. The data contain some 140,000 clones, about 91% of them seen just once; the ten biggest clones take up 2.8%. The V end lost 2 bases, the J end lost 3 bases, and 17 bases lay between the germline ends. Germline assignment: CDR1 MDHEN and CDR2 SYDVKM. There are 17 residues in the CDR3. These data come from a study of T cell responses to AZD1222 COVID-19 vaccine. The sample was peripheral blood, taken on day 0 of AZD1222 vaccination. The gene calls are TRBV28 and TRBJ1-5; possibly TRBD1 for D (5 bases). The sequence derives from an adult in good health. CDR3 residues: CASSLKRGISYNQPQHF. DNA of the CDR3: TGTGCCAGCAGTTTAAAAAGGGGCATCAGTTACAATCAGCCCCAGCATTTT.